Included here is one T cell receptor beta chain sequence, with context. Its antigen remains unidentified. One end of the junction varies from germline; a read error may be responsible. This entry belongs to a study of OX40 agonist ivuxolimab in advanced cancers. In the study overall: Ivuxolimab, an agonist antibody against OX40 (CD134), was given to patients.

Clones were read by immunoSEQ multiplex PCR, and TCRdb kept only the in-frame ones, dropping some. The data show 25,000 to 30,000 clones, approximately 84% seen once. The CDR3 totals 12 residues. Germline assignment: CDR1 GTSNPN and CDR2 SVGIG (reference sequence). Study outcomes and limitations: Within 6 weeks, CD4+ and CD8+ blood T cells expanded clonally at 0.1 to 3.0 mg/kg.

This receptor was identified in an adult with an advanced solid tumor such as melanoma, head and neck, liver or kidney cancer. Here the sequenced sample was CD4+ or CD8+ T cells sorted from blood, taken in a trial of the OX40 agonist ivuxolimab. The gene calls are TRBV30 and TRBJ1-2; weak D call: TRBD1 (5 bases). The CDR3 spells CAWSVGGWGDAF. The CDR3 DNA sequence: TGTGCCTGGAGTGTCGGAGGCTGGGGGGACGCCTTC.